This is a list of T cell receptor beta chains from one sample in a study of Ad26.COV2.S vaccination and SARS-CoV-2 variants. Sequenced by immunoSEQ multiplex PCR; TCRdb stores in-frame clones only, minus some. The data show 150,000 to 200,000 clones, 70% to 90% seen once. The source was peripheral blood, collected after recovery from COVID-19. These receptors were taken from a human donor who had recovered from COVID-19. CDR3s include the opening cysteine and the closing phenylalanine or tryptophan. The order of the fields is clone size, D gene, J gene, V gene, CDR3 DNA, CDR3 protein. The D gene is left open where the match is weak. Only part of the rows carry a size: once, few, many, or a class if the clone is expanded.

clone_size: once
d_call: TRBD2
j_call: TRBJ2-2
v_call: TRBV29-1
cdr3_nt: TGCAGCGGACGCCTAGCGGGAGGGCCCCGGTCCGGGGAGCTGTTTTTT
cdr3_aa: CSGRLAGGPRSGELFF

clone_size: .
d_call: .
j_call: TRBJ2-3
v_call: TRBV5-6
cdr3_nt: TGTGCCAGCAGCTATAATCCCGCGGGCACAGATACGCAGTATTTT
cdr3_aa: CASSYNPAGTDTQYF

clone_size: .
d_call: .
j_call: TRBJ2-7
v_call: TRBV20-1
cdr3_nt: TGCAGTGCTAAACAGGGAGGCGAGCAGTACTTC
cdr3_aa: CSAKQGGEQYF

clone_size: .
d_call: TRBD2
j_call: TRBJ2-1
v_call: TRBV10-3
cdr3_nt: TGTGCCATCAGTGAGGGGGGAGCGGGAGGATTGGCCTACAATGAGCAGTTCTTC
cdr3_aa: CAISEGGAGGLAYNEQFF

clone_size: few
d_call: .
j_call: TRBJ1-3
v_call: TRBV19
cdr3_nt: TGTGCCAGTAGTATACCGGGACTCCCCAACACCATATATTTT
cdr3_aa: CASSIPGLPNTIYF

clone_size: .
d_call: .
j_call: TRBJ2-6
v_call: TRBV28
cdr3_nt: TGTGCCAGTAGTTTGTGGGGCAGAGCCTCTGGGGCCAACGTCCTGACTTTC
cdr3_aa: CASSLWGRASGANVLTF

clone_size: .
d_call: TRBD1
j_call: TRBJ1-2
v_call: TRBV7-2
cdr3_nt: TGTGCCAGCAGCCTCCAGGGGGTCTATGGCTACACCTTC
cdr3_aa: CASSLQGVYGYTF

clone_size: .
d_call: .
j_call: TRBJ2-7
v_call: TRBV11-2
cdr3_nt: TGTGCCAGCAGCCTAGCCGCCATCGGGGGATACGAGCAGTACTTC
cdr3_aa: CASSLAAIGGYEQYF

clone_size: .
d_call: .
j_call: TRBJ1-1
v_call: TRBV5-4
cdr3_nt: TGTGCCAGCAGCTTGGGGGACGTGCCGAACACTGAAGCTTTCTTT
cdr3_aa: CASSLGDVPNTEAFF

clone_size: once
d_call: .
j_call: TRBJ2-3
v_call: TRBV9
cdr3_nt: TGTGCCAGCAGTACCGTGGAGGGGGCAGACACAGATACGCAGTATTTT
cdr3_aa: CASSTVEGADTDTQYF

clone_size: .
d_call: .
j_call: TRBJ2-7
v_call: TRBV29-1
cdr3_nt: TGCAGCGCGTGGGGGGGGGCGCCTTCCTACGAGCAGTACTTC
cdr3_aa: CSAWGGAPSYEQYF

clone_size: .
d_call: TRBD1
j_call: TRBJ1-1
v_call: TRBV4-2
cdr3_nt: TGTGCCAGCATGAACTCACAGGGGGCTGATGAAGCTTTCTTT
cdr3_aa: CASMNSQGADEAFF

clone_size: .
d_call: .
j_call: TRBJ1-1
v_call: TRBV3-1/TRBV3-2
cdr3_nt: TGTGCCAGCAGCCCCAAGGGTCCTGCACCAGAGGCTTTCTTT
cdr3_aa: CASSPKGPAPEAFF

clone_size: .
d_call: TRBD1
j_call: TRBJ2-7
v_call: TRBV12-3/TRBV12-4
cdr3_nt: TGTGCCAGCACTCTAGGGGCGACAGGGGGGCAGTACTTC
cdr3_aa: CASTLGATGGQYF

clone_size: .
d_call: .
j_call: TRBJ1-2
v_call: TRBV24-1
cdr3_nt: TGTGCCACCAGCGTGGGCAGAAACTATGGCTACACCTTC
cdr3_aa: CATSVGRNYGYTF

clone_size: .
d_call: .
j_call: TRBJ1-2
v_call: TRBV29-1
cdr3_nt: TGCAGCGTTTTAGAGGGGCACTATGGCTACACCTTC
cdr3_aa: CSVLEGHYGYTF

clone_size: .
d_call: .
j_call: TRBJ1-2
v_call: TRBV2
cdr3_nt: TGTGCCAGCAGTAGAGGCAGGGGCGACTATGGCTACACCTTC
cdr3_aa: CASSRGRGDYGYTF

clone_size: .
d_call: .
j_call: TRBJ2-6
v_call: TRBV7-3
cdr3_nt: TGTGCCAGCAGCCTCGGGAGCCTCGGGGCCAACGTCCTGACTTTC
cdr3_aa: CASSLGSLGANVLTF

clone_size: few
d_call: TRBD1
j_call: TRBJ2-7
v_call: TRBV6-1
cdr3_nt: TGTGCCAGCAGTGAAGTCGGGACAGGTCCGTACTTC
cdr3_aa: CASSEVGTGPYF

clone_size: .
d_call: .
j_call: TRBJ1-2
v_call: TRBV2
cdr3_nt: TGTGCCAGCAGTCCTGACAGTTACGGCTACACCTTC
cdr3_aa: CASSPDSYGYTF

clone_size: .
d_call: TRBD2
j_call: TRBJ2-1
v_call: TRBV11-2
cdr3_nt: TGTGCCAGCCTCAGCGGGGGGCGGACCAATGAGCAGTTCTTC
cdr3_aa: CASLSGGRTNEQFF